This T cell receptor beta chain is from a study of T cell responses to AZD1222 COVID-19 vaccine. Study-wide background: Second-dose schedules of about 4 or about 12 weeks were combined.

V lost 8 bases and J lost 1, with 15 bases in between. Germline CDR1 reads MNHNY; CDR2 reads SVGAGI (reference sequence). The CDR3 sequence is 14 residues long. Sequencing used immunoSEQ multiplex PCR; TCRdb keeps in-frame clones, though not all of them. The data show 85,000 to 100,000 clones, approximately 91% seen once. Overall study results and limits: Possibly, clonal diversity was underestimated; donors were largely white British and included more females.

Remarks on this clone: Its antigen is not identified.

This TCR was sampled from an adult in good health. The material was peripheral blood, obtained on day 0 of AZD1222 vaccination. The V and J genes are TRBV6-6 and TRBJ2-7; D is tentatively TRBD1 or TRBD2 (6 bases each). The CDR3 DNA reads TGTGCCAGCGAGAGGGGGGCGGTATCCTACGAGCAGTACTTC. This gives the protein CASERGAVSYEQYF.